This T cell receptor (beta chain) was recovered during a study of T cells after yellow fever vaccination. Study conclusions and caveats: Some clonotypes were seen in both the CD4 and the CD8 compartments. These made up a small share and likely arose from convergent recombination. Although the secondary response was weaker, it peaked faster, at day 5 versus 15. Re-detected after boosting: most primary clones, approximately 97% of CD4 and about 90% of CD8.

A universal primer site and UMIs were added as TCR cDNA was made by 5'RACE template switching. Each CDR3 protein is one row after TCRdb ran MiXCR on the 5' RACE reads. The table lists roughly 250,000 distinct CDR3 sequences, 13% of them singletons, with about 0.54% in the top ten. As for this clonotype: Its antigen is unidentified.

CDR3 length: 14 residues. With 4 bases clipped from V and 6 bases from J, the junction kept 7 bases outside the gene matches. CDR1 and CDR2 (germline): SQVTM, ANQGSEA. This sequence joins TRBV29-1 and TRBJ2-3, with 10 bases matching TRBD2. The source is a young man who received the YFV17D yellow fever vaccine. This specimen consisted of CD4+ T cells sorted from PBMCs, obtained 45 days after the yellow fever booster vaccination. The CDR3 bases are TGCAGCGTTGCCCCTAGCGGGAGCTACGATACGCAGTATTTT. This translates into CSVAPSGSYDTQYF.